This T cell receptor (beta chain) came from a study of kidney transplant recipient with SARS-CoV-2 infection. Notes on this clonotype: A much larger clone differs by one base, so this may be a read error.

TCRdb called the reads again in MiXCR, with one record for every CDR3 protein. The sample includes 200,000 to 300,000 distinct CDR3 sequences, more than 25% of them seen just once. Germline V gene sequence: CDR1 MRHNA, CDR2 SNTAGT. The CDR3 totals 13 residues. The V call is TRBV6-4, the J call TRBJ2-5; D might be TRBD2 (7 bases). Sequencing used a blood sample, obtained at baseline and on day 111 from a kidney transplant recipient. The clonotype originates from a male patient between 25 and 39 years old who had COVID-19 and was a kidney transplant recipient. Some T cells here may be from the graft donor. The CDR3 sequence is CANSRGAGETQYF. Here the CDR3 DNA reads TGTGCCAACAGTCGGGGGGCGGGAGAGACCCAGTACTTC.